This T cell receptor beta chain stems from a study of response to subunit inactivated influenza vaccine. This CDR3 is 13 amino acids long. In germline, CDR1 is KGHSH, CDR2 LQKENI. V shed 2 bases and J shed 0 bases, with 4 bases lying between them. TCRdb fed the RT-PCR reads into MiXCR, producing one record per CDR3 protein. This sample carries approximately 680,000 distinct CDR3 sequences, less than 20% of them seen once, and the ten largest clones take around a tenth. The chain uses TRBV18 and TRBJ1-1; D remains ambiguous. Here the sequenced sample was PBMCs from blood, taken about 12 days after vaccination. This TCR came from a man in his fifties who received an inactivated influenza vaccine. CDR3 region: CASSPEVNTEAFF. CDR3 coding DNA: TGTGCCAGCTCACCAGAGGTGAACACTGAAGCTTTCTTT.